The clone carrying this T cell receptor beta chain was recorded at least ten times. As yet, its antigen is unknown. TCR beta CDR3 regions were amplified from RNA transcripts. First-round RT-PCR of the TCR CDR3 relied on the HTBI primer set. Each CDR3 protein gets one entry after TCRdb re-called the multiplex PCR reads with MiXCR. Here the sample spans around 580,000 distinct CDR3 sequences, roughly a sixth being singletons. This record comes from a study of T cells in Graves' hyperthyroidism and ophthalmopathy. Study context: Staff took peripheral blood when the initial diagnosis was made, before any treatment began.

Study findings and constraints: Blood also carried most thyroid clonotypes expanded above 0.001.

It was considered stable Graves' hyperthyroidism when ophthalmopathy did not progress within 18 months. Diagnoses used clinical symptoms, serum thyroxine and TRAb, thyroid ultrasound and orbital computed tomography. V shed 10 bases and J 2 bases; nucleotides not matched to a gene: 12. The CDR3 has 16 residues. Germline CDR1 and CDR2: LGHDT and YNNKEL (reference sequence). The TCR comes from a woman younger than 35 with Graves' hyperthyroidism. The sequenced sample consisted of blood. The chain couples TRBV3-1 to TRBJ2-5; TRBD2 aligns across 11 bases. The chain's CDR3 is CAIGLAGTTRQETQYF. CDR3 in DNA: TGTGCCATCGGACTAGCGGGCACGACTAGGCAAGAGACCCAGTACTTC.